The 21 T cell receptor beta chains in this list originate from one sample, sequenced in a study of blood T cells in healthy people across ages. Primed by a sample-barcoded 5' primer and a J-beta primer mix, a second PCR proceeded for about 6 to 11 cycles. TCRdb reprocessed the 5' RACE reads via MiXCR and lists one record per CDR3 protein. The sample shows more than 550,000 distinct CDR3 sequences, approximately 21% of them seen only once. Sequenced sample: blood. The receptors shown here come from a man aged 65-85 years in good health.

CDR3 coding DNA: TGTGCCAGCAGTTTAAGGGAGAATGAAAAACTGTTTTTT. Its translation is CASSLRENEKLFF. The chain couples TRBV12-3 or TRBV12-4 to TRBJ1-4; no clear D. The V end lost 2 bases, the J end lost 5 bases, and 6 bases lay between the germline ends. This CDR3 has 13 amino acids.

This clonotype turned up a few times. The V call is TRBV29-1, the J call TRBJ1-1; D ambiguous. V was pared by 4 bases and J by 4 bases, with 10 bases between. The CDR3 covers 12 residues. The germline V gene has CDR1 SQVTM and CDR2 ANQGSEA. The CDR3 sequence is CSVGVEGTEAFF. Written as DNA, the CDR3 is TGCAGCGTTGGTGTGGAAGGCACTGAAGCTTTCTTT.

This clonotype showed up just a few times. With a much larger clone just one base away, this may be a read error. The V gene is TRBV7-9, the J gene TRBJ2-7; 7 nucleotides align to TRBD1. This CDR3 contains 12 residues. Per the germline V gene, CDR1 is SEHNR and CDR2 is FQNEAQ (reference sequence). The J segment lost 4 bases and the V segment lost 5 bases, leaving 2 bases of the junction unmatched. Written as DNA, the CDR3 is TGTGCCAGCAGCCGACAGGGATACGAGCAGTACGTC. It encodes CASSRQGYEQYV.

The rearrangement links TRBV6-6 to TRBJ1-3; D gene unclear. The CDR3 contains 16 residues. The germline CDR1 and CDR2 sequences are MNHNY and SVGAGI (reference sequence). Trimming shortened V by 2 bases and J by 0 bases, and 11 bases separated the two germline ends. The CDR3 nucleotides are TGTGCCAGCAGTTACATGGGCCCCAACTCTGGAAACACCATATATTTT. Its protein product is CASSYMGPNSGNTIYF.

The chain is built from TRBV4-2 and TRBJ1-2; 7 bases are a match to TRBD1. Trimming removed 6 bases from V and 7 bases from J; junction bases left unmatched: 14. Germline V gene sequence: CDR1 LGHNA, CDR2 YNFKEQ. This CDR3 contains 15 residues. CDR3 in amino acids: CASRRDRTTYGGYTF. DNA for the CDR3: TGTGCCAGCAGAAGGGACAGAACTACCTATGGTGGCTACACCTTC.

This sequence joins TRBV6-4 and TRBJ1-5, with 10 bases lining up with TRBD1. The trim removed 4 bases at V and 8 bases at J, leaving 2 bases unmatched. Germline lookup yields CDR1 MRHNA and CDR2 SNTAGT. This CDR3 region has 13 residues. CDR3 nucleotide sequence: TGTGCCAGCAGTGCGGACAGGGGGGAGCCCCAGCATTTT. Protein: CASSADRGEPQHF.

The chain links TRBV20-1 to TRBJ2-1; maybe TRBD1 (5 bases). There are 16 residues in the CDR3. V lost 5 bases, J lost 4 bases, and 21 bases lay in between. The germline gives CDR1 DFQATT, CDR2 SNEGSKA (reference sequence). Here the CDR3 reads CSAYVVGARNYNEQFF. For the CDR3, the DNA is TGCAGTGCTTATGTTGTTGGGGCCAGGAATTACAATGAGCAGTTCTTC.

At least ten counts were recorded for this clonotype. The chain employs TRBV3-1 and TRBJ1-2, with D perhaps TRBD1 (5 bases). The CDR3 length is 14 residues. V lost 2 bases, J lost 4 bases, and 11 bases lay in between. Per the germline V gene, CDR1 is LGHDT and CDR2 is YNNKEL (reference sequence). CDR3: CASSQRAGTYGYTF. CDR3 sequence (DNA): TGTGCCAGCAGCCAAAGGGCAGGGACCTATGGCTACACCTTC.

The chain carries TRBV20-1 and TRBJ1-5; TRBD1 aligns across 7 bases. Per the germline V gene, CDR1 is DFQATT and CDR2 is SNEGSKA (reference sequence). This CDR3 has 14 amino acids. V lost 6 bases, J lost 5 bases, and 10 bases stayed unmatched. The CDR3 DNA is TGCAGTGCCCTACCAGGGGGGCAGGATCAGCCCCAGCATTTT. This encodes CSALPGGQDQPQHF.

V is TRBV3-1 and J is TRBJ2-5; D gene ambiguous. The CDR3 is 15 amino acids. CDR1 is LGHDT and CDR2 is YNNKEL in the germline V gene (reference sequence). Trimming removed 2 bases at V and 1 base at J, with 11 bases between. CDR3 sequence reads: CASSQLGLPQETQYF. CDR3 in DNA: TGTGCCAGCAGCCAACTGGGCCTTCCCCAAGAGACCCAGTACTTC.

There are a few counts of this clonotype. The rearrangement joins TRBV6-5 to TRBJ2-7, with 8 bases matching TRBD1. Trimming removed 6 bases from V and 0 bases from J; junction bases left unmatched: 4. There are 14 residues in the CDR3. Germline values: CDR1 MNHEY, CDR2 SVGAGI. The CDR3 nucleotides are TGTGCCAGCAGGGGGGACAGGCACTCCTACGAGCAGTACTTC. It yields the protein CASRGDRHSYEQYF.

This clonotype was seen a handful of times. This chain joins TRBV21-1 and TRBJ2-5; TRBD1, the table's D call, lacks a check against the DNA. TRBV21-1 is listed as a pseudogene. The CDR3 extends over 20 amino acids. CDR3 sequence: CASSSNRGLAVKTGTIEQYF. The CDR3 nucleotides are TGTGCCAGCAGCTCCAACAGGGGGCTTGCGGTTAAAACGGGTACGATAGAGCAGTACTTC.

The V gene is TRBV11-2, the J gene TRBJ2-1, with D perhaps matching TRBD1 (6 bases). This CDR3 region has 15 residues. Germline V gene lookup returns CDR1 SGHAT and CDR2 FQNNGV. Trimming shortened V by 3 bases and J by 12 bases, and 21 bases separated the two germline ends. The CDR3 coding sequence is TGTGCCAGCAGCTTCTCCGGGCTAAACCTAGGGGGGCAGTTCTTC. Residues: CASSFSGLNLGGQFF.

This rearrangement joins TRBV3-1 to TRBJ2-1; no reliable D call. Germline CDR1 LGHDT, CDR2 YNNKEL (reference sequence). V gave up 2 bases and J gave up 5 bases, with 4 bases separating them. There are 12 residues in the CDR3. The CDR3 sequence: CASSQSDNEQFF. The CDR3 DNA follows: TGTGCCAGCAGCCAATCTGACAATGAGCAGTTCTTC.

The chain recombines TRBV7-9 with TRBJ1-1; D is unclear. The CDR3 covers 15 residues. Germline values: CDR1 SEHNR, CDR2 FQNEAQ (reference sequence). With 6 bases removed from V and 0 bases from J, the gap between germline ends came to 14 bases. CDR3 sequence: CASSLRAALNTEAFF. CDR3 nucleotide sequence: TGTGCCAGCAGTTTACGGGCAGCACTGAACACTGAAGCTTTCTTT.

CDR3 coding DNA: TGTGCCAGCAGCCCCTACAGGGGAATCGATGAGCAGTTCTTC. Translated, it gives CASSPYRGIDEQFF. The chain uses TRBV7-7 and TRBJ2-7, with TRBD1 identical over 7 bases. The J call may be mistaken, given a closer DNA end match to TRBJ2-1. The CDR3 is 14 amino acids. Germline CDR1 and CDR2: SSHAT and FNYEAQ (reference sequence).

The J gene is TRBJ1-4, the V gene TRBV10-1; D gene unclear. The CDR3 spans 14 residues. V lost 2 bases to trimming and J lost 8 bases, with 12 bases between them. CDR1 is WNHNN and CDR2 is SYGVQD in the germline V gene (reference sequence). The CDR3 sequence is CASSENSRGEKLFF. The CDR3 nucleotides are TGCGCCAGCAGTGAGAACAGTCGGGGAGAAAAACTGTTTTTT.

There are many counts of this clonotype. This chain links TRBV4-1 with TRBJ2-7, with 10 bases aligning to TRBD1. The end of the DNA aligns better with TRBJ2-1, so the J call may be wrong. Germline CDR1 is MGHRA and CDR2 is YSYEKL. The CDR3 contains 16 residues. The CDR3 spells CASSPDPDRGRIEQFF. In DNA form, the CDR3 reads TGCGCCAGCAGCCCAGACCCGGACAGGGGGAGAATAGAGCAGTTCTTC.

The CDR3 spells CASSFVGRPPEAFF. The CDR3 region has the DNA TGTGCCAGCAGTTTCGTAGGGAGACCACCTGAAGCTTTCTTT. V and J are TRBV12-3 or TRBV12-4 and TRBJ1-1; D not resolved. V lost 3 bases, J lost 6 bases, and 14 bases lay in between. This CDR3 is built from 14 residues.

This chain joins TRBV21-1 and TRBJ2-2; the table's D call, TRBD2, was not checked against the DNA. TRBV21-1 represents a pseudogene. The CDR3 contains 17 residues. The CDR3 DNA sequence: TGTGCCAACAGCCCCGAAGGCCTTCCTTCGAACACCGGGGAGCTGTTTTTT. Translating it yields CANSPEGLPSNTGELFF.

This chain uses TRBV5-1 with TRBJ2-5, with a weak D call TRBD2 (5 bases). V was clipped by 1 base and J by 0 bases, with 13 bases between them. The CDR3 sequence is 16 residues long. Germline V gene lookup returns CDR1 SGHRS and CDR2 YFSETQ. The CDR3 loop is CASSLRPFGNQETQYF. The CDR3 region has the DNA TGCGCCAGCAGCTTGAGGCCTTTCGGGAACCAAGAGACCCAGTACTTC.